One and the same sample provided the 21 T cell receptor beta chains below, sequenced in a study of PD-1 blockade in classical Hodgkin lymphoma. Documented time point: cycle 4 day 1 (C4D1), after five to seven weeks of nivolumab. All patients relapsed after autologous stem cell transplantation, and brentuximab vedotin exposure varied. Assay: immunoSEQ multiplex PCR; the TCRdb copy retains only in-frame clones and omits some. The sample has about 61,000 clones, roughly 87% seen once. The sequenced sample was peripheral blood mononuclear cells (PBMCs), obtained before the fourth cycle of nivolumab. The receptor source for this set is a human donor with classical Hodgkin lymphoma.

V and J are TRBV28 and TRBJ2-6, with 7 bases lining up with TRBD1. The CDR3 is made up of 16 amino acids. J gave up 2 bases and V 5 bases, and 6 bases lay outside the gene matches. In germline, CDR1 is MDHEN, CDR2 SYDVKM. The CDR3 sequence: CASSRQGRAGANVLTF. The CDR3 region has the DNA TGTGCCAGCAGTCGACAGGGTAGGGCTGGGGCCAACGTCCTGACTTTC.

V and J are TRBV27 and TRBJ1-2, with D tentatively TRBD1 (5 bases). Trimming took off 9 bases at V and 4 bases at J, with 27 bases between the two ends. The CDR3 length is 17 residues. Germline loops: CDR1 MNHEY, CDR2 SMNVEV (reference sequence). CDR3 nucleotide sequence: TGTGCCAGAGGGGAGTGGGGCAGGGAGGGCCTGGGCTATGGCTACACCTTC. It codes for CARGEWGREGLGYGYTF.

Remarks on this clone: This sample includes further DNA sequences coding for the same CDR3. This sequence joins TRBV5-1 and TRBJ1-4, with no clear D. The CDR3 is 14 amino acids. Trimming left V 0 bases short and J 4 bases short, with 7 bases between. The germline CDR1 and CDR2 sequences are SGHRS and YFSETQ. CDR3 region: CASSLGRGNEKLFF. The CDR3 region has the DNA TGCGCCAGCAGCTTGGGACGGGGTAATGAAAAACTGTTTTTT.

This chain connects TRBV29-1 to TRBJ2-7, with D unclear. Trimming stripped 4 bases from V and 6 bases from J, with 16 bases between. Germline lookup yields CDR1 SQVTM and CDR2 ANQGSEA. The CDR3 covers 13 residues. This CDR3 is CSVVWALGLEQYF. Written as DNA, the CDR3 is TGCAGCGTTGTTTGGGCTCTTGGGCTCGAGCAGTACTTC.

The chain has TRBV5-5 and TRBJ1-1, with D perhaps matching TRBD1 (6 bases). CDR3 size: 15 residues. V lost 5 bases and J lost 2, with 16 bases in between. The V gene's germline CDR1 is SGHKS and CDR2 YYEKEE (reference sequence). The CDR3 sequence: CASRPLGAGNTEAFF. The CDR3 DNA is TGTGCCAGCAGGCCGTTGGGGGCGGGAAACACTGAAGCTTTCTTT. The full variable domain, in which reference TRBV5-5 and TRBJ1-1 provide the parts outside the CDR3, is DAGVTQSPTHLIKTRGQQVTLRCSPISGHKSVSWYQQVLGQGPQFIFQYYEKEERGRGNFPDRFSARQFPNYSSELNVNALLLGDSALYLCASRPLGAGNTEAFFGQGTRLTVV.

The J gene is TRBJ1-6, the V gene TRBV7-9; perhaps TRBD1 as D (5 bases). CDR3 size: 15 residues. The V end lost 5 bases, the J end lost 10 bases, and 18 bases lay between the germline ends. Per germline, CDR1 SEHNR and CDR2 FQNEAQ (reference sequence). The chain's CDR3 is CASSHQDSGQSPLHF. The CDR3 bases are TGTGCCAGCAGCCACCAGGATAGCGGACAATCACCCCTCCACTTT. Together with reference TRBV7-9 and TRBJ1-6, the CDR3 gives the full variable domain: DTGVSQNPRHKITKRGQNVTFRCDPISEHNRLYWYRQTLGQGPEFLTYFQNEAQLEKSRLLSDRFSAERPKGSFSTLEIQRTEQGDSAMYLCASSHQDSGQSPLHFGNGTRLTVT.

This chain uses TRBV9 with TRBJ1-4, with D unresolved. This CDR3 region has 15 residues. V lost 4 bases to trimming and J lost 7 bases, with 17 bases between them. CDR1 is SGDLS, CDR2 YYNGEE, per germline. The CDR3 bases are TGTGCCAGCAGCTTCAGAGGCGTGTCAGGTGAAAAACTGTTTTTT. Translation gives CASSFRGVSGEKLFF.

CDR3 in DNA: TGTGCCAGCAGTTCCGGAGGACGGCAGTACTTC. Translation: CASSSGGRQYF. This sequence joins TRBV6-5 and TRBJ2-7, with D possibly matching TRBD2 (5 bases). Trimming took 4 bases from V and 9 from J, leaving 10 bases between them. Per the germline V gene, CDR1 is MNHEY and CDR2 is SVGAGI. The CDR3 extends over 11 amino acids.

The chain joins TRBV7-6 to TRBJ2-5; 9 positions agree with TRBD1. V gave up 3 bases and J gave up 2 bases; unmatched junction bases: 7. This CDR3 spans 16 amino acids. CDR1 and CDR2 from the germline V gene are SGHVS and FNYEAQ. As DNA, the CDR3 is TGTGCCAGCAGCTTCCCCGGACAGGGGTCACAAGAGACCCAGTACTTC. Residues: CASSFPGQGSQETQYF.

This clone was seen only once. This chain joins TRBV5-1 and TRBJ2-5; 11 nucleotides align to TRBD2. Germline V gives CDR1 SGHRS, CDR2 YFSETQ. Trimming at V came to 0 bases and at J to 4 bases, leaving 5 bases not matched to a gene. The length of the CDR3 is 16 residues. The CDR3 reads CASSLVGLAGGETQYF. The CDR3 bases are TGCGCCAGCAGCTTGGTTGGCCTAGCGGGGGGAGAGACCCAGTACTTC.

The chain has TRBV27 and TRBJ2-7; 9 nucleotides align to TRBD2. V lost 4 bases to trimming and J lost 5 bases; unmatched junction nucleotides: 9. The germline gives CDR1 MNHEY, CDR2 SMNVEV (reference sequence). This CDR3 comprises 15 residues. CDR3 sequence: CASSSRGLAGHEQYF. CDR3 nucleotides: TGTGCCAGCAGTTCCCGGGGTCTAGCGGGGCACGAGCAGTACTTC.

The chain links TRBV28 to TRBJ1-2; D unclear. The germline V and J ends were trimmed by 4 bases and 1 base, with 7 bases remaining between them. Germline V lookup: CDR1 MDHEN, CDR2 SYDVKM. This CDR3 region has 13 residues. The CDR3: CASSSGLNYGYTF. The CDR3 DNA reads TGTGCCAGCAGTTCCGGGCTTAACTATGGCTACACCTTC.

CDR3 bases: TGTGCCAGCAGCTTCCGGGACACCGGAAACACCATATATTTT. This translates into CASSFRDTGNTIYF. The J gene is TRBJ1-3, the V gene TRBV7-9; D perhaps matches TRBD1 (6 bases). This CDR3 has 14 amino acids. The V end was cut by 3 bases, the J end by 4 bases, with 10 bases between. Per the germline V gene, CDR1 is SEHNR and CDR2 is FQNEAQ (reference sequence).

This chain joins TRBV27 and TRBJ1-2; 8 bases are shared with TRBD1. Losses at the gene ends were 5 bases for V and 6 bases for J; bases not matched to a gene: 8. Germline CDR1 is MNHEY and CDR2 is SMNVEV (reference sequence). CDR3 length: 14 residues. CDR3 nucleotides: TGTGCCAGCAGTCCCCTGGACAGGGCAGATGGCTACACCTTC. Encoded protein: CASSPLDRADGYTF.

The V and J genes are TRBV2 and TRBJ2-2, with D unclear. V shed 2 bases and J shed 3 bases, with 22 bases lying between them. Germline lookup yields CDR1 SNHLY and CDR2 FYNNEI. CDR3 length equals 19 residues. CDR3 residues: CASSEFPKDIYYDTGELFF. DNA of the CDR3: TGTGCCAGCAGTGAATTTCCCAAAGACATCTACTACGACACCGGGGAGCTGTTTTTT.

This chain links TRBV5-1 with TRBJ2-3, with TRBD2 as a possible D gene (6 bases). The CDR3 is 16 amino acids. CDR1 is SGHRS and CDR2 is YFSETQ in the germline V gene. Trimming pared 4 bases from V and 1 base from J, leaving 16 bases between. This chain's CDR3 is CASSRGGELGTDTQYF. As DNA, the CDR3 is TGCGCCAGCAGCAGGGGCGGGGAACTGGGCACAGATACGCAGTATTTT. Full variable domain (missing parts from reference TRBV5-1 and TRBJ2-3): KAGVTQTPRYLIKTRGQQVTLSCSPISGHRSVSWYQQTPGQGLQFLFEYFSETQRNKGNFPGRFSGRQFSNSRSEMNVSTLELGDSALYLCASSRGGELGTDTQYFGPGTRLTVL.

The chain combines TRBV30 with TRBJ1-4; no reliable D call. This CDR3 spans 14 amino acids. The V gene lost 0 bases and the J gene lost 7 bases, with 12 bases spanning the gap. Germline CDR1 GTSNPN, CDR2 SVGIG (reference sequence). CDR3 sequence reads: CAWSVVPSGEKLFF. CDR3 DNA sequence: TGTGCCTGGAGTGTAGTCCCCTCCGGTGAAAAACTGTTTTTT.

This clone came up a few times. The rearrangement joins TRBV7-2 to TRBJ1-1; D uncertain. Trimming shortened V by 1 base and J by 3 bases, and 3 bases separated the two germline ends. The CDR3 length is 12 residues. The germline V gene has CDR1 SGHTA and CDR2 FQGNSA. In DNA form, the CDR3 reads TGTGCCAGCAGCTTAGTCCACACTGAAGCTTTCTTT. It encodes CASSLVHTEAFF.

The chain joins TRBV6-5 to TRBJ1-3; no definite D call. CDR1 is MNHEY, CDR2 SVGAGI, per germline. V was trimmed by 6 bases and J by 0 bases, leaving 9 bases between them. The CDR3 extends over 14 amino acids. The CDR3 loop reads CASRQTLSGNTIYF. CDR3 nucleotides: TGTGCCAGCAGACAGACCCTCTCTGGAAACACCATATATTTT.

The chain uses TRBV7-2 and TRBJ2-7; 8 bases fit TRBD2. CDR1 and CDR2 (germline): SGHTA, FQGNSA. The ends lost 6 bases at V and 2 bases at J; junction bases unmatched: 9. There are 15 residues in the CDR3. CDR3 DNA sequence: TGTGCCAGCAGGAAGTTAGCGGGGTCAACCTACGAGCAGTACTTC. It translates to CASRKLAGSTYEQYF.

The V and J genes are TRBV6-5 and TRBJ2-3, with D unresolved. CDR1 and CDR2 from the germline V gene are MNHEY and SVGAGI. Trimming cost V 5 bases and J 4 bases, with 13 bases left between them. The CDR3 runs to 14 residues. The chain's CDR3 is CASSPSWAADTQYF. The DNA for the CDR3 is TGTGCCAGCAGTCCCTCTTGGGCGGCAGATACGCAGTATTTT.